A selection of T cell receptor beta chains follows, all from one sample in a study of T-cell reconstitution after alpha-beta-depleted transplantation in children. TCRdb called the PCR reads again in MiXCR, with one record for every CDR3 protein. Here the sample spans 300,000 to 400,000 distinct CDR3 sequences, 15% to 20% being singletons. This specimen consisted of PBMCs, mostly from graft donor cells, obtained 360 days after TCRalphabeta/CD19-depleted stem cell transplant. The source is a male patient aged 2-15 years who had a stem cell transplant for acute lymphoblastic leukemia, so the T cells may come from the graft donor. Each CDR3 is given with its conserved first and last residue. Rows may omit the clone size; those that give it use once, few, many or a size class.

TRBV29-1	few	TRBJ2-7	CSVEVRTTSSYEQYF
TRBV11-2	-	TRBJ2-1	CASTNGNNEQFF
TRBV4-3	-	TRBJ2-4	CASSHGLGAAKNIQYF
TRBV7-2	-	TRBJ2-4	CASSYQGPGENIQYF
TRBV20-1	few	TRBJ2-1	CSAIVGNEQFF
TRBV28	-	TRBJ1-5	CASSFSDRTGQPQHF
TRBV2	-	TRBJ2-1	CASRGGLDSAYNEQFF
TRBV7-6	few	TRBJ1-1	CASSDRRRGENTEAFF
TRBV6-5	-	TRBJ2-3	CASSYHITDTQYF
TRBV4-3	-	TRBJ2-7	CASSQDSIGYEQYF
TRBV4-3	-	TRBJ2-1	CASSQDPPSGAYNEQFF
TRBV9	few	TRBJ2-1	CASSVLGLSSYNEQFF
TRBV9	-	TRBJ2-1	CASSGLHGPHSYNEQFF
TRBV14	-	TRBJ2-4	CASRQTGGSKNIQYF
TRBV28	-	TRBJ1-1	CASNTDMNTEAFF
TRBV20-1	-	TRBJ2-7	CSARPGGRSSYEQYF
TRBV18	many	TRBJ2-2	CASSLSMTANTGELFF
TRBV28	-	TRBJ2-7	CASSSLYKKYEQYF
TRBV4-3	-	TRBJ1-1	CASGRKNTEAFF
TRBV12-5	few	TRBJ1-1	CASGSAGGWDTEAFF
TRBV10-2	few	TRBJ2-2	CASSRRLANTGELFF
TRBV20-1	few	TRBJ2-1	CSARRGRYNEQFF
TRBV19	-	TRBJ1-5	CASSIEIPSISNQPQHF
TRBV5-6	-	TRBJ1-1	CASSLWGSGTEAFF
TRBV20-1	few	TRBJ2-1	CSAFSRGDEQFF
TRBV3-1	-	TRBJ1-1	CASSQVRTSEAFF
TRBV6-2/TRBV6-3	many	TRBJ1-2	CASRSTGSGYTF